The sequence of this TCR beta chain was determined in a study of T cell responses to AZD1222 COVID-19 vaccine. With respect to this clone: Its specificity is unknown.

Clones were read by immunoSEQ multiplex PCR, and TCRdb kept only the in-frame ones, dropping some. This sample has 83,000 or so clones, with approximately 87% found just once. The CDR3 totals 14 residues. The V end was cut by 2 bases, the J end by 3 bases, with 11 bases between. Germline CDR1 and CDR2: MNHEY and SVGAGI. Study conclusions and caveats: CD4 TCRs linked to vaccination spanned spike, dominating at 160-218 and 743-854.

Sample: peripheral blood, taken on day 0 of MenACWY control vaccination. This receptor was taken from an adult in good health. The rearrangement links TRBV6-5 to TRBJ2-7; no clear D. In DNA form, the CDR3 reads TGTGCCAGCAGTTACGCGAAACAGAGCTACGAGCAGTACTTC. Translation gives CASSYAKQSYEQYF.